This section outlines one TCR delta chain sequence together with its context. Its antigen is as yet unknown. The data derive from a study of Vδ1+ human thymocytes. Extracted RNA was reverse transcribed into cDNA. Pooled V-gene forward primers with one constant-region reverse primer generated the CDR3 amplicons by multiplex PCR. TCRdb re-called clones from the multiplex PCR reads via CATT. Of about 50,000 delta-chain clones detected, about 15% appear once; the ten largest clones hold about 0.4%. Study observations and caveats: The authors advised highly purified populations and single-cell validation. Thymic TRG and TRD repertoires appeared highly polyclonal. Despite high sort purity, roughly 20% of thymic T cell receptor delta sequences were Vdelta2.

There are 16 residues in the CDR3. V gave up 2 bases and J gave up 3 bases; unmatched junction bases: 9. In germline, CDR1 is TSWWSYY, CDR2 QGS. Between roughly 98% and 99.6% of sorted thymocytes were Vdelta1+. V is TRDV1 and J is TRDJ1; 7 positions match TRDD3. The sample was Vdelta1+ gamma-delta thymocytes from the thymus. This sample's subset: FACS-sorted CD3+ TCRalphabeta- TCRVdelta1+ TCRVdelta2- thymocytes. The source is a girl less than two years old who had congenital heart surgery. The DNA of the CDR3 is TGTGCTCTTGGGGAAGGAGGGGGGATCGGAGCCGATAAACTCATCTTT. It yields the protein CALGEGGGIGADKLIF.